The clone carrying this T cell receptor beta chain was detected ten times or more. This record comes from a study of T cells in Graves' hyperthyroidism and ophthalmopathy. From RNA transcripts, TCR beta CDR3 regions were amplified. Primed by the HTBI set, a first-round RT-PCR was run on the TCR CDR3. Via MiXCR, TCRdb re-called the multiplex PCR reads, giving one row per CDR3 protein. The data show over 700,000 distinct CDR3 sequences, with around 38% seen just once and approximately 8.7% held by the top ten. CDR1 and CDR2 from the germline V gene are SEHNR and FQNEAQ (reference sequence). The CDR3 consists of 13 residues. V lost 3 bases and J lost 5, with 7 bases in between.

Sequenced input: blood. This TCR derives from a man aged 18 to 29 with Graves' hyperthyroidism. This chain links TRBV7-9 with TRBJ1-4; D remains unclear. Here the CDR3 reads CASSLVGNEKLFF. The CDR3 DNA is TGTGCCAGCAGCTTGGTGGGGAATGAAAAACTGTTTTTT.